This entry concerns a single TCR beta chain. This specimen belongs to a study of cytomegalovirus exposure and HLA in healthy donors. Trimming left V 2 bases short and J 6 bases short, with 14 bases between. CDR3 length: 14 amino acids. Germline V gene data show CDR1 as SGHAT and CDR2 as FQNNGV. The protocol was immunoSEQ multiplex PCR, while the TCRdb copy is restricted to in-frame clones and leaves out a portion. The table has approximately 200,000 clones, 88% seen once. The source material was PBMCs. The chain is built from TRBV11-2 and TRBJ2-7, with a tentative D call TRBD1 (6 bases). This receptor was obtained from a woman aged 18-29 years in good health and CMV-seronegative. CDR3 amino acids: CASSLYVQGSEQYF. CDR3 coding DNA: TGTGCCAGCAGCTTATATGTCCAGGGGTCCGAGCAGTACTTC.